This T cell receptor (beta chain) came from a study of T cells in Graves' hyperthyroidism and ophthalmopathy (dated by TCRdb to about 2019). At the level of the whole study: Peripheral blood was sampled at the time of initial diagnosis, prior to any treatment. The paper reports TCR Vbeta CDR3 sequencing of approximately 130 peripheral blood samples: around 45 ophthalmopathy, roughly 80 hyperthyroidism and approximately 17 progressor patients. An independent validation cohort of around 19 hyperthyroidism patients and 17 patients who later progressed to ophthalmopathy tested prospective prediction of ophthalmopathy. The roughly 90 discovery patients were divided at random into training and test sets in a 7:3 ratio. After sampling, hyperthyroidism patients received methimazole starting at 30 mg daily, and ophthalmopathy patients received high-dose intravenous methylprednisolone. A discovery cohort of about a hundred patients, approximately 45 with Graves' ophthalmopathy and fewer than 65 with stable Graves' hyperthyroidism, was used to find distinguishing TCR V-J signatures. In several Graves' hyperthyroidism patients, the study also compared T-cell repertoires from thyroid tissue with T-cell repertoires from blood. Results the study describes overall, beyond this receptor: A model built on a 13 V-J signature distinguished ophthalmopathy from stable hyperthyroidism, reaching 87.88% sensitivity and 81% to 83% specificity in cross-validation and 80%/75% in testing. Sample size was not statistically predetermined, and blinding of investigators to group allocation was not performed. In validation, the model predicted progression to ophthalmopathy with about 71% sensitivity and approximately 72% specificity, a median of 6.5 months before onset. Blood samples also contained most of the expanded thyroid clonotypes (frequency above 0.001), which suggests that blood repertoires may reflect thyroid immune responses.

Stable Graves' hyperthyroidism was defined as no progression to ophthalmopathy during 18 months of follow-up. Hyperthyroidism patients were newly diagnosed, with disease duration under 2 months, and aged 18 to 65 years. Any patient with an uncontrolled infection, another autoimmune disease, pregnancy or lactation was excluded. Diagnoses were based on clinical symptoms, serum thyroxine and TRAb, thyroid ultrasound and orbital computed tomography. PBMCs were separated from over 9 ml of fresh peripheral blood using Ficoll-Paque density gradient centrifugation. Total RNA was extracted with Trizol reagent, and quality was checked on an Agilent 2100 Bioanalyzer. CDR1 and CDR2 were assigned from the germline V gene as SNHLY and FYNNEI. Cut back by 9 bases and 4 bases, the V and J ends lie 6 bases apart. There are 10 amino acids in the CDR3, from cysteine to phenylalanine inclusive. Only the CDR3 part of the read is kept: 30 bases, read in frame from the first base.

TCR beta CDR3 regions were amplified from RNA transcripts. The first round of RT-PCR for the TCR CDR3 was performed with the HTBI primer set and the Qiagen OneStep RT-PCR kit. Libraries were constructed in a second round of multiplex PCR, after which size selection and purification were performed. Sequencing of the libraries was done on an Illumina HiSeq2000 using paired-end 100 bp reads. The authors' analysis ran thus. Raw data were processed with SOAPnuke, discarding reads with adapters, uncalled bases, mean Phred below 15, or no exact constant-primer or identifier match. High-quality paired reads were merged with COPE v1.2.5, and unique nucleotide sequences were defined as clonotypes. MiTCR v1.1 was used to align the clonotypes against IMGT TRBV, TRBD and TRBJ reference segments. The analysis included only V-J combinations with a frequency above 0.0001, which together covered more than 98% of the repertoires. A TCS score was defined as the ratio of F50 (clonal expansion) to E x V (chaos), with BLOSUM62-based TCRdist applied between CDR3 peptides within each V-J. Welch's t-statistics and random forest reduced just over 500 V-J features to 10 to 15, which were used in a naive Bayes classifier (R e1071). Starting from the raw public reads, TCRdb applied fastp trimming at Q25, assembled clones with MiXCR and retained in-frame beta chains. Each record represents a unique CDR3 protein, reported with the most common genes and DNA among its rows. The authors' filters were not applied to this entry. The sample has some 740,000 distinct CDR3 sequences on record, less than 15% of them singletons. 10% of the sample belongs to the ten largest clones.

This clonotype was recorded many times. Its antigen remains unidentified. It has no much larger one-base neighbor in the sample; base qualities were not kept. The receptor's source is a woman aged 18-30 years with Graves' hyperthyroidism. The receptor chain draws on TRBV2 and TRBJ1-1; the D gene cannot be resolved reliably. The sequenced material came from blood. The CDR3 protein sequence reads: CASEGTEAFF. The nucleotides read TGTGCCAGTGAAGGCACTGAAGCTTTCTTT.